A selection of T cell receptor beta chains follows, all from one sample in a study of T cell responses to AZD1222 COVID-19 vaccine. The protocol was immunoSEQ multiplex PCR, while the TCRdb copy is restricted to in-frame clones and leaves out a portion. Here the sample spans roughly 200,000 clones, around 94% being singletons. Material: peripheral blood, obtained 28 days after the second dose of the MenACWY control vaccine. These TCRs come from an adult who received the MenACWY meningococcal vaccine as a control. Each CDR3 is given with its conserved first and last residue. The D gene is left open where the match is weak. Rows give clone size only sometimes, using once, few, many, or a class for an expanded clone.

cdr3_aa cdr3_nt j_call v_call d_call clone_size
CASSQEVPGQWFLTGELFF TGTGCCAGCAGCCAAGAGGTTCCGGGACAGTGGTTCTTGACCGGGGAGCTGTTTTTT TRBJ2-2 TRBV3-1/TRBV3-2 TRBD1 few
CASSYAMGGSSYEQYF TGTGCCAGCAGTTACGCCATGGGGGGGAGCTCCTACGAGCAGTACTTC TRBJ2-7 TRBV6-5 TRBD2 NA
CASENGAGKGYTF TGTGCCAGCGAAAACGGAGCGGGGAAGGGCTACACCTTC TRBJ1-2 TRBV28 NA NA
CASRIAGGPYEQYF TGTGCCAGCAGAATAGCGGGGGGCCCCTACGAGCAGTACTTC TRBJ2-7 TRBV6-5 TRBD2 NA
CASSSRRAAGANTGELFF TGTGCCAGCAGCTCCCGAAGAGCGGCAGGGGCGAACACCGGGGAGCTGTTTTTT TRBJ2-2 TRBV7-3 NA NA
CASSYTGYEQYF TGTGCCAGCAGTTATACAGGCTACGAGCAGTACTTC TRBJ2-7 TRBV2 NA NA
CASSSSGTSGNEQFF TGTGCCAGCAGCTCCTCCGGGACTAGCGGGAATGAGCAGTTCTTC TRBJ2-1 TRBV7-3 TRBD2 NA
CASSLPGPGDRGATNYGYTF TGTGCCAGCAGTTTACCCGGACCCGGGGACAGGGGCGCCACTAACTATGGCTACACCTTC TRBJ1-2 TRBV28 TRBD1 NA
CASTPKFSAGVDTQYF TGTGCCAGCACCCCTAAGTTTAGTGCGGGTGTAGATACGCAGTATTTT TRBJ2-3 TRBV2 NA NA
CASSQSPFVGEQYF TGCGCCAGCAGTCAATCCCCATTCGTCGGGGAGCAGTACTTC TRBJ2-7 TRBV23-1 NA NA
CASSLASGTATYEQYF TGTGCCAGCAGCTTAGCCTCTGGGACGGCTACCTACGAGCAGTACTTC TRBJ2-7 TRBV7-2 NA NA
CASSPTLAGGTNEQFF TGTGCCAGCAGCCCGACTCTAGCGGGAGGGACCAATGAGCAGTTCTTC TRBJ2-1 TRBV13 TRBD2 NA
CASSLTGDRTGELFF TGCGCCAGCAGCCTTACAGGGGACCGCACCGGGGAGCTGTTTTTT TRBJ2-2 TRBV4-1 TRBD1 NA
CASSFQGGGDYTF TGTGCCAGCAGTTTCCAGGGGGGAGGTGACTACACCTTC TRBJ1-2 TRBV27 TRBD1 NA
CASSFLAGTYEQYF TGTGCCAGCAGCTTTCTAGCGGGGACCTACGAGCAGTACTTC TRBJ2-7 TRBV11-1 TRBD2 NA
CASSPPGSLAKNIQYF TGTGCCAGCAGTCCCCCGGGCAGCTTAGCCAAAAACATTCAGTACTTC TRBJ2-4 TRBV7-2 NA NA
CASSLDRGWRGYTF TGTGCCAGCAGCCTTGACAGGGGGTGGCGGGGCTACACCTTC TRBJ1-2 TRBV2 TRBD1 NA
CASRYRDRANTEAFF TGTGCCAGCAGGTATCGGGACAGGGCGAACACTGAAGCTTTCTTT TRBJ1-1 TRBV2 TRBD1 NA
CASSGDYGYTF TGTGCCAGCAGCGGCGACTATGGCTACACCTTC TRBJ1-2 TRBV6-2/TRBV6-3 NA NA
CASSPRSGEKSYEQYF TGTGCCAGCAGCCCACGCAGCGGGGAAAAGTCCTACGAGCAGTACTTC TRBJ2-7 TRBV7-9 TRBD2 NA
CASTNYRGSYEQYF TGTGCCAGCACCAATTACAGGGGCTCCTACGAGCAGTACTTC TRBJ2-7 TRBV6-5 TRBD1 NA
CASSQDLGQGNQPQHF TGTGCCAGCAGCCAAGATCTGGGGCAAGGCAATCAGCCCCAGCATTTT TRBJ1-5 TRBV3-1/TRBV3-2 NA NA
CASSPDRDRGPTEAFF TGTGCCAGCAGTCCTGACCGGGACAGGGGTCCCACTGAAGCTTTCTTT TRBJ1-1 TRBV3-1/TRBV3-2 TRBD1 NA
CASSTVQGIHYGYTF TGTGCCAGCAGCACAGTACAGGGGATCCACTATGGCTACACCTTC TRBJ1-2 TRBV5-5 TRBD1 NA
CASSVSQTVPRYGYTF TGTGCCAGCAGTGTTTCCCAGACAGTCCCTCGCTATGGCTACACCTTC TRBJ1-2 TRBV6-1 NA NA
CATLPGGYTF TGTGCCACCCTTCCAGGTGGCTACACCTTC TRBJ1-2 TRBV6-8 NA NA
CASSPGPGGMTGELFF TGTGCCAGCAGCCCCGGGCCAGGGGGTATGACCGGGGAGCTGTTTTTT TRBJ2-2 TRBV28 TRBD1 NA
CASSPDGYEQYF TGTGCCAGCAGCCCCGATGGCTACGAGCAGTACTTC TRBJ2-7 TRBV5-4 NA NA
CASSQALKNTMNEQFF TGTGCCAGCAGCCAAGCGCTCAAAAACACAATGAATGAGCAGTTCTTC TRBJ2-1 TRBV3-1/TRBV3-2 NA once
CASSQERTGGYEQYF TGTGCCAGCAGCCAAGAGAGGACAGGGGGCTACGAGCAGTACTTC TRBJ2-7 TRBV4-2 TRBD1 NA
CASSSTSGRARVADTQYF TGCGCCAGCAGCTCGACTAGCGGGAGGGCCAGAGTGGCAGATACGCAGTATTTT TRBJ2-3 TRBV5-1 TRBD2 NA
CASSQAVGGYEQYF TGCGCCAGCAGCCAAGCTGTGGGGGGCTACGAGCAGTACTTC TRBJ2-7 TRBV4-3 NA NA
CASSPGTSSYEQYF TGTGCCAGCAGCCCGGGGACATCCTCCTACGAGCAGTACTTC TRBJ2-7 TRBV7-9 NA NA
CASSYAGTKTGANVLTF TGCGCCAGCAGCTATGCCGGGACAAAAACTGGGGCCAACGTCCTGACTTTC TRBJ2-6 TRBV5-1 NA NA
CASSFTHTEAFF TGTGCCAGCAGTTTTACCCACACTGAAGCTTTCTTT TRBJ1-1 TRBV12-3/TRBV12-4 NA NA
CASSVVERSETQYF TGTGCCAGCAGCGTAGTAGAACGATCCGAGACCCAGTACTTC TRBJ2-5 TRBV9 NA NA
CASSYRANQPQHF TGTGCCAGTAGCTACAGGGCGAATCAGCCCCAGCATTTT TRBJ1-5 TRBV19 NA NA
CASSLTPTASEAFF TGTGCCAGCAGTTTAACCCCGACAGCATCTGAAGCTTTCTTT TRBJ1-1 TRBV27 NA NA
CASSLVRGAGEAFF TGTGCCAGCAGCTTAGTTCGGGGGGCGGGTGAAGCTTTCTTT TRBJ1-1 TRBV7-9 NA NA
CASSSPTSSVETQYF TGTGCCAGCAGCTCCCCGACTAGTTCGGTGGAGACCCAGTACTTC TRBJ2-5 TRBV5-4 NA NA
CASSVGGKQPQHF TGTGCCAGCAGTGTTGGGGGAAAGCAGCCCCAGCATTTT TRBJ1-5 TRBV2 NA NA
CAWSVRASISGNTIYF TGTGCCTGGAGTGTAAGGGCCTCCATCTCTGGAAACACCATATATTTT TRBJ1-3 TRBV30 NA NA
CASRPPDIAGAASTDTQYF TGTGCCAGCAGACCCCCAGACATAGCGGGAGCGGCTAGCACAGATACGCAGTATTTT TRBJ2-3 TRBV2 TRBD2 NA
CAWSVRGTGELFF TGTGCCTGGAGTGTACGCGGGACCGGGGAGCTGTTTTTT TRBJ2-2 TRBV30 NA NA
CASSYTAEATNEKLFF TGTGCCAGCAGTTATACTGCCGAAGCAACTAATGAAAAACTGTTTTTT TRBJ1-4 TRBV6-5 NA NA
CASSFSSGVAGELFF TGTGCCAGCAGCTTTTCATCGGGGGTGGCCGGGGAGCTGTTTTTT TRBJ2-2 TRBV7-2 NA NA
CASSHGGSGNTIYF TGTGCCAGCAGCCACGGGGGCTCTGGAAACACCATATATTTT TRBJ1-3 TRBV5-4 NA few
CASSPGQGSHYGYTF TGTGCCAGCAGCCCAGGACAGGGAAGTCACTATGGCTACACCTTC TRBJ1-2 TRBV9 TRBD1 NA
CASSAGALLEYSGNTIYF TGTGCCAGCAGTGCGGGGGCCCTACTCGAATACTCTGGAAACACCATATATTTT TRBJ1-3 TRBV9 NA NA
CASSAGTGAYNEQFF TGTGCCAGCAGCGCCGGGACAGGGGCCTACAATGAGCAGTTCTTC TRBJ2-1 TRBV9 TRBD1 once